The rows below give T cell receptor beta chains drawn from one sample of a study of blood T cell repertoires in COVID-19. Sequenced by immunoSEQ multiplex PCR; TCRdb stores in-frame clones only, minus some. The table has tens of thousands of clones, 70% to 90% seen once. Sequencing was carried out using peripheral blood. The origin of the receptors is a woman in her forties or fifties with COVID-19, enrolled during active disease. The CDR3 runs from the conserved cysteine through the conserved F or W. The D gene is left open where the match is weak. Rows may omit the clone size; those that give it use once, few, many or a size class.

V,J,D,size,DNA,CDR3
TRBV29-1,TRBJ2-7,TRBD1,once,TGCAGCGTTCGGGACAGGGCTTCCTACGAGCAGTACTTC,CSVRDRASYEQYF
TRBV11-2,TRBJ2-5,TRBD2,NA,TGTGCCAGCAGCCCCCAGTGGGGGGGGAGAGAGACCCAGTACTTC,CASSPQWGGRETQYF
TRBV4-2,TRBJ2-1,NA,once,TGTGCCAGCAGCCCCGTGGGGGGAGCCTACAATGAGCAGTTCTTC,CASSPVGGAYNEQFF
TRBV24-1,TRBJ2-1,TRBD2,NA,TGTGCCACCAGTGATTCGGGGGGGCGCGTAGGGATCTATGAGCAGTTCTTC,CATSDSGGRVGIYEQFF
TRBV28,TRBJ2-5,TRBD2,NA,TGTGCCAGCAGTCCCATAGCGGGAGGGCCTGGAGAGACCCAGTACTTC,CASSPIAGGPGETQYF
TRBV11-3,TRBJ1-1,NA,NA,TGTGCCAGCAGCTTCTTCCCCTCACCGGGCACTGAAGCTTTCTTT,CASSFFPSPGTEAFF
TRBV5-1,TRBJ2-2,NA,NA,TGCGCCAGCAGCTTGTTCGGGACACCTTCCACCGGGGAGCTGTTTTTT,CASSLFGTPSTGELFF
TRBV4-2,TRBJ2-7,NA,NA,TGTGCCAGTACGAACCGACTAGGGAAACACTACGAGCAGTACTTC,CASTNRLGKHYEQYF
TRBV2,TRBJ2-5,TRBD2,NA,TGTGCCAGCAAAGCTAGCGGGAGGGCCGGTGAGACCCAGTACTTC,CASKASGRAGETQYF
TRBV5-1,TRBJ1-6,NA,NA,TGCGCCAGCAGCTTGGAGGGGTCGAATTCACCCCTCCACTTT,CASSLEGSNSPLHF
TRBV11-3,TRBJ2-2,NA,NA,TGTGCCAGCAGCGGTCCCCGGGACACCGGGGAGCTGTTTTTT,CASSGPRDTGELFF
TRBV9,TRBJ1-6,TRBD1,NA,TGTGCCAGCAGCGTTTCAGGGGGTAATTCACCCCTCCACTTT,CASSVSGGNSPLHF
TRBV24-1,TRBJ2-5,TRBD2,NA,TGTGCCACCAGTGATGGGCGATCCGGCGGCGGGAGGGCCACAGAGACCCAGTACTTC,CATSDGRSGGGRATETQYF
TRBV7-9,TRBJ1-1,NA,few,TGTGCCAGCAGCTTGACCGGGACAGAAGCTTTCTTT,CASSLTGTEAFF
TRBV13,TRBJ2-7,TRBD2,NA,TGTGCCAGCAGCTTTAGACTAGCGGGATCCTACGAGCAGTACTTC,CASSFRLAGSYEQYF
TRBV20-1,TRBJ2-5,TRBD2,NA,TGCAGTGCTAGTTTTGGCGGGAGGACTTCTTACCAAGAGACCCAGTACTTC,CSASFGGRTSYQETQYF
TRBV5-5,TRBJ1-4,TRBD1,NA,TGTGCCAGCAGCCTACAGGGGTCCCTCAATGAAAAACTGTTTTTT,CASSLQGSLNEKLFF
TRBV27,TRBJ1-2,NA,NA,TGTGCCAGCAGCCGTTTGGGGGCAGGCGCTAACTATGGCTACACCTTC,CASSRLGAGANYGYTF
TRBV6-6,TRBJ2-2,TRBD2,NA,TGTGCCAGCAAATCAGCGGGAGGGGCGAACACCGGGGAGCTGTTTTTT,CASKSAGGANTGELFF
TRBV6-5,TRBJ1-6,NA,NA,TGTGCCAGCATTGGTCAGGGATATAATTCACCCCTCCACTTT,CASIGQGYNSPLHF
TRBV11-2,TRBJ2-7,NA,NA,TGTGCCAGCAGCTTACCGTGGGAGGAGCGGCATGACTACGAGCAGTACTTC,CASSLPWEERHDYEQYF
TRBV2,TRBJ2-1,TRBD1,NA,TGTGCCAGCAGGACGGGACAGGGAGGTGGTGAGCAGTTCTTC,CASRTGQGGGEQFF
TRBV7-2,TRBJ1-4,NA,NA,TGTGCCAGCAGCTTAGTCGGGGGGTTGGTTGAAAAACTGTTTTTT,CASSLVGGLVEKLFF
TRBV29-1,TRBJ2-6,NA,NA,TGCAGCGTTGAAGGGGGGGACTCTGGGGCCAACGTCCTGACTTTC,CSVEGGDSGANVLTF